This T cell receptor beta chain was captured in a study of blood T cell repertoires in COVID-19. Study background: COVID-19 samples, acute and convalescent, were from the United States, Italy and Spain. Sample material is recorded as cDNA or gDNA derived from T cells, B-cell-depleted T cells, or PBMCs.

The CDR3 spans 14 residues. CDR1 is SGHRS, CDR2 YFSETQ, per germline. V was clipped by 3 bases and J by 3 bases; unmatched bases: 2. Only in-frame clones appear in the TCRdb table, and some are missing; sequencing was by immunoSEQ multiplex PCR. The sample has some 270,000 clones, roughly 89% seen once; the top ten hold 2% to 2.5%. The material sequenced was peripheral blood. The receptor comes from a man aged 45 to 65 with acute or convalescent COVID-19. V gene TRBV5-1 combines with J gene TRBJ1-2, with 10 bases aligning to TRBD1. The CDR3 DNA reads TGCGCCAGCAGCTGGGACAGGGGAGACTATGGCTACACCTTC. This sequence encodes CASSWDRGDYGYTF.